Below, 20 T cell receptor beta chains from the same sample are listed, as sequenced in a study of T cells after yellow fever vaccination (dated by TCRdb to between 2018 and 2021). Receptors were amplified or captured by 5' RACE. The sequencer listed for this sample is Illumina HiSeq 2500. The raw public data were reprocessed by TCRdb itself: fastp quality trimming at Q25, MiXCR clonotype calling, in-frame beta chains only. Entries that share a CDR3 protein sequence are merged under the most common genes and DNA. The sample has about 580,000 distinct CDR3 sequences on record, roughly 17% of them singletons. Jointly, the top ten make up about 18% of the sample. Taken with the paper, the label for treatment or condition translates to: live attenuated yellow fever vaccine strain. Sequencing used PBMCs, obtained 5 to 6 days after the first yellow fever vaccination. Receptors were obtained from a young man who received the YFV17D yellow fever vaccine.

The chain combines TRBV20-1 with TRBJ1-5, with D unclear. This CDR3 has 13 amino acids. From germline, CDR1 is DFQATT and CDR2 SNEGSKA (reference sequence). V shed 4 bases and J shed 6 bases, with 13 bases lying between them. The CDR3 bases are TGCAGTGCTACATCTGGGAGCGGTCAGCCCCAGCATTTT. This encodes CSATSGSGQPQHF.

This clonotype was found a few times. The genes are TRBV6-5 and TRBJ2-3; 9 bases match TRBD1. In germline, CDR1 is MNHEY, CDR2 SVGAGI. V was clipped by 6 bases and J by 3 bases; unmatched bases: 7. CDR3 length: 15 amino acids. This chain's CDR3 is CASSLSDRGTDTQYF. The CDR3 coding sequence is TGTGCCAGCAGCTTATCGGACAGGGGTACAGATACGCAGTATTTT.

This sequence joins TRBV3-1 and TRBJ1-1; a weak D match, TRBD1 (6 bases). V was pared by 0 bases and J by 6 bases, with 17 bases between. Germline CDR1 reads LGHDT; CDR2 reads YNNKEL (reference sequence). The CDR3 length is 16 residues. CDR3 sequence: CASSQEGGRGISEAFF. Written as DNA, the CDR3 is TGTGCCAGCAGCCAAGAGGGAGGCAGGGGAATCTCTGAAGCTTTCTTT.

V usage is TRBV9 and J usage is TRBJ1-3; no definite D call. The CDR3 is 14 amino acids. V lost 2 bases to trimming and J lost 2 bases, with 8 bases between them. The germline V gene has CDR1 SGDLS and CDR2 YYNGEE. CDR3 loop: CASSVVGTGNTIYF. The DNA for the CDR3 is TGTGCCAGCAGCGTTGTGGGGACTGGAAACACCATATATTTT.

This clonotype was observed a few times. The V call is TRBV6-5, the J call TRBJ2-7; unclear D gene. The CDR3 is 16 residues long. V lost 2 bases and J 0 bases, leaving 14 bases between the germline ends. Germline loops: CDR1 MNHEY, CDR2 SVGAGI. The CDR3 region has the DNA TGTGCCAGCAGTTACGGCTGGACGTCGGGCTCCTACGAGCAGTACTTC. This encodes CASSYGWTSGSYEQYF.

The rearrangement links TRBV11-3 to TRBJ2-4; possible D gene TRBD1, 7 bases. The V gene's germline CDR1 is SGHNT and CDR2 YENEEA. Between the trimmed V and J ends, which lost 5 bases and 2 bases, there was a span of 13 bases. The CDR3 consists of 15 residues. The CDR3 coding sequence is TGTGCCAGCAGCCCCGCAGGGGGGCCCAAAAACATTCAGTACTTC. This gives the protein CASSPAGGPKNIQYF.

In its sample, this clonotype was seen a few times. The chain is built from TRBV11-2 and TRBJ2-2, with a tentative D call TRBD2 (6 bases). Germline V gives CDR1 SGHAT, CDR2 FQNNGV. Trimming removed 6 bases at V and 2 bases at J, with 13 bases between. This CDR3 comprises 15 residues. The CDR3 loop reads CASRRRDLNTGELFF. DNA of the CDR3: TGTGCCAGCAGAAGACGGGACTTAAACACCGGGGAGCTGTTTTTT.

V gene TRBV7-9 combines with J gene TRBJ1-1; D remains unclear. The CDR3 contains 13 residues. The germline CDR1 and CDR2 sequences are SEHNR and FQNEAQ (reference sequence). V lost 1 base, J lost 11 bases, and 14 bases lay in between. CDR3 bases: TGTGCCAGCAGCTTAGACGAACGTCGTCGGGCTTTCTTT. It yields the protein CASSLDERRRAFF.

In its sample, this clonotype was seen a few times. This chain connects TRBV25-1 to TRBJ2-7; D uncertain. The length of the CDR3 is 13 residues. V was clipped by 2 bases and J by 3 bases, with 8 bases between them. From germline, CDR1 is MGHDK and CDR2 SYGVNS. The CDR3 region is CASSEGNNYEQYF. The CDR3 nucleotides read TGTGCCAGCAGTGAAGGAAACAACTACGAGCAGTACTTC.

The rearrangement joins TRBV4-2 to TRBJ2-3; D may be TRBD2 (7 bases). This CDR3 contains 15 residues. V lost 3 bases to trimming and J lost 4 bases, with 14 bases between them. Per the germline V gene, CDR1 is LGHNA and CDR2 is YNFKEQ. The DNA of the CDR3 is TGTGCCAGCAGCCACACGGGGGGCAGCGCAGATACGCAGTATTTT. Amino acids: CASSHTGGSADTQYF.

This sequence joins TRBV7-9 and TRBJ2-7, with D tentatively TRBD1 (8 bases). The CDR3 extends over 12 amino acids. In germline, CDR1 is SEHNR, CDR2 FQNEAQ (reference sequence). V dropped 0 bases and J dropped 12 bases, with 12 bases sitting between them. The CDR3 protein is CASSLAGGTGYV. DNA for the CDR3: TGTGCCAGCAGCTTAGCCGGGGGGACAGGGTACGTC.

The V call is TRBV6-5, the J call TRBJ2-7; D not resolved. Germline V CDR1 and CDR2: MNHEY, SVGAGI. This CDR3 comprises 12 residues. Trimming left V 6 bases short and J 0 bases short, with 6 bases between. CDR3 DNA sequence: TGTGCCAGCAGGGGTGCCTCCTACGAGCAGTACGTC. Translating gives CASRGASYEQYV.

This clonotype was seen a few times. The chain carries TRBV18 and TRBJ1-4, with a possible D match to TRBD1 (5 bases). Trimming removed 0 bases at V and 7 bases at J, with 9 bases between. Germline V gene lookup returns CDR1 KGHSH and CDR2 LQKENI. The CDR3 is 14 residues long. The CDR3 DNA is TGTGCCAGCTCACCACCGGCAGGGACTGAAAAACTGTTTTTT. Its protein product is CASSPPAGTEKLFF.

This chain uses TRBV28 with TRBJ1-1; tentative D call: TRBD1 (5 bases). Trimming pared 5 bases from V and 4 bases from J, leaving 20 bases between. Germline CDR1 and CDR2: MDHEN and SYDVKM. This CDR3 is 16 amino acids long. CDR3 loop: CASSPRGLRKGTEAFF. The CDR3, as DNA: TGTGCCAGCAGTCCACGGGGCCTCAGAAAAGGCACTGAAGCTTTCTTT. The full variable domain, with the rest looked up from reference TRBV28 and TRBJ1-1, is DVKVTQSSRYLVKRTGEKVFLECVQDMDHENMFWYRQDPGLGLRLIYFSYDVKMKEKGDIPEGYSVSREKKERFSLILESASTNQTSMYLCASSPRGLRKGTEAFFGQGTRLTVV.

This clonotype has a handful of counts. The chain joins TRBV5-4 to TRBJ2-7; weak D call: TRBD1 (5 bases). Trimming stripped 3 bases from V and 2 bases from J, with 12 bases between. Per the germline V gene, CDR1 is SGHNT and CDR2 is YYREEE (reference sequence). CDR3 size: 14 residues. In DNA form, the CDR3 reads TGTGCCAGCAGCTGGAAGGGGTTTCCCTACGAGCAGTACTTC. As protein: CASSWKGFPYEQYF. Based on the CDR3 plus reference TRBV5-4 and TRBJ2-7, the full variable domain is ETGVTQSPTHLIKTRGQQVTLRCSSQSGHNTVSWYQQALGQGPQFIFQYYREEENGRGNFPPRFSGLQFPNYSSELNVNALELDDSALYLCASSWKGFPYEQYFGPGTRLTVT.

This clonotype was recorded at least ten times. The chain joins TRBV12-3 or TRBV12-4 to TRBJ1-6; possible D gene TRBD1, 5 bases. The V end was cut by 2 bases, the J end by 10 bases, with 9 bases between. The CDR3 totals 13 residues. CDR3 in DNA: TGTGCCAGCAGTTTACGGGGCGACTCACCCCTCCACTTT. As protein: CASSLRGDSPLHF.

This clonotype was picked up a small number of times. CDR3 coding DNA: TGTGCCAGCAGCTTATACGGCGGGGTATCCCCCCACGAGCAGTACTTC. Protein product: CASSLYGGVSPHEQYF. The chain recombines TRBV7-2 with TRBJ2-7; perhaps TRBD2 as D (6 bases). Germline values: CDR1 SGHTA, CDR2 FQGNSA. The length of the CDR3 is 16 residues. V lost 2 bases and J lost 5, with 19 bases in between.

The gene calls are TRBV20-1 and TRBJ2-7; the match to TRBD1 covers 8 bases. Trimming cost V 0 bases and J 2 bases; bases outside gene matches: 6. Germline CDR1 is DFQATT and CDR2 is SNEGSKA (reference sequence). The CDR3 runs 15 residues. The CDR3 sequence: CSARDPQGATYEQYF. DNA for the CDR3: TGCAGTGCTAGAGATCCCCAGGGGGCCACCTACGAGCAGTACTTC.

The rearrangement joins TRBV27 to TRBJ2-2; no clear D. CDR3 length: 13 amino acids. Germline V CDR1 and CDR2: MNHEY, SMNVEV (reference sequence). V gave up 6 bases and J gave up 6 bases, with 11 bases separating them. CDR3 DNA: TGTGCCAGCAGGAACACAATGTCCGGGGAGCTGTTTTTT. Its translation: CASRNTMSGELFF.

The chain employs TRBV18 and TRBJ1-2; no reliable D call. Trimming removed 2 bases from V and 4 bases from J, with 14 bases in between. The germline gives CDR1 KGHSH, CDR2 LQKENI. The CDR3 has 15 residues. CDR3 nucleotide sequence: TGTGCCAGCTCACCAACGGCCCACTGGGCCTATGGCTACACCTTC. Its translation is CASSPTAHWAYGYTF.